These 3 T cell receptor beta chains were sequenced from one sample in a study of T cell repertoires in cytomegalovirus infection. TCRdb reprocessed the reads via MiXCR and lists one record per CDR3 protein. Here the sample spans 500,000 to 600,000 distinct CDR3 sequences, approximately 17% being singletons. Sample: CD8+ T cells from PBMCs. The receptor set was obtained from a human donor in good health (CMV status not recorded). Some clones in this sample may be carry-over from other donors' samples.

The chain joins TRBV29-1 to TRBJ1-1; 7 nucleotides align to TRBD1. V lost 6 bases, J lost 8 bases, and 12 bases stayed unmatched. The CDR3 loop spans 13 amino acids. Germline CDR1 SQVTM, CDR2 ANQGSEA. The CDR3 bases are TGCAGCGTCCGAGACAGGGAAAAATTAGAAGCTTTCTTT. This gives the protein CSVRDREKLEAFF.

This clonotype turned up a few times. The rearrangement links TRBV27 to TRBJ2-7; either TRBD1 or TRBD2 may supply D (5 bases each). Germline assignment: CDR1 MNHEY and CDR2 SMNVEV (reference sequence). CDR3 length equals 17 residues. Trimming stripped 4 bases from V and 5 bases from J, with 24 bases between. The CDR3 region has the DNA TGTGCCAGCAGTTCTAGGCCTCGCTACCGGGACGGCGACGAGCAGTACTTC. Its translation: CASSSRPRYRDGDEQYF.

There are many counts of this clonotype. The V gene is TRBV6-1, the J gene TRBJ1-5; 7 nucleotides match TRBD1. Unmatched junction bases numbered 4, after V lost 8 bases and J lost 3 bases. The CDR3 totals 13 residues. CDR1 is MNHNS and CDR2 is SASEGT in the germline V gene. The CDR3, as DNA: TGTGCCAGCGGAGGGACAGCCAATCAGCCCCAGCATTTT. It is translated as CASGGTANQPQHF.